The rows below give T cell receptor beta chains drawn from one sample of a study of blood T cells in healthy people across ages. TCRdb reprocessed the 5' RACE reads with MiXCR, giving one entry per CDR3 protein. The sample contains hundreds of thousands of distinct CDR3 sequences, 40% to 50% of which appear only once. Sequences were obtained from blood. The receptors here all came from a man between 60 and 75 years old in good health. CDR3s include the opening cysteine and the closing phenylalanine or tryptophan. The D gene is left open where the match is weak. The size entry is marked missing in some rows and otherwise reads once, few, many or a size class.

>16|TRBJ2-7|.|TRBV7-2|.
TGTGCCAGCAGCCAATACGGGACGTCGTCTGCCTACGAGCAGTACTTC
CASSQYGTSSAYEQYF
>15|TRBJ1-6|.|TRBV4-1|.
TGCGCCAGCAGCCAAGATGGGAGAATTCAGTCACCCCTCCACTTT
CASSQDGRIQSPLHF
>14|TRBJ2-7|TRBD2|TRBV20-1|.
TGCAGTGCTCCGAGACGGGGAGGGACCGGCGAGCAGTACTTC
CSAPRRGGTGEQYF
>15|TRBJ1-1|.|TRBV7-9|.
TGTGCCAGCACCTTCATCGGCGGAATTGGAACTGAAGCTTTCTTT
CASTFIGGIGTEAFF
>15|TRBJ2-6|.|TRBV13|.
TGCGCCAGCAGCTTAGGGGATTATGGGGCCAACGTCCTGACTTTC
CASSLGDYGANVLTF
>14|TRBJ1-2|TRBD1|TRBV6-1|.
TGTGCCAGCAGTCCGCCGGGACAGGGTTCTTTCTACACCTTC
CASSPPGQGSFYTF
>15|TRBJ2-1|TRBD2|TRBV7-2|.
TGTGCCAGCAGCTTAAATAGCGGGGGGCAGGGTGAGCAGTTCTTC
CASSLNSGGQGEQFF
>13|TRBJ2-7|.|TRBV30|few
TGTGCCTGGGCGAGAGGGAATTCCTACGAGCAGTACTTC
CAWARGNSYEQYF
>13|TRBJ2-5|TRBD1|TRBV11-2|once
TGTGCCAGCAGCGTAAACAGGGGGAAGACCCAGTACTTC
CASSVNRGKTQYF
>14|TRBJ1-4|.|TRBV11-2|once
TGTGCCAGCAGCTTAAGGTTATCTAATGAAAAACTGTTTTTT
CASSLRLSNEKLFF
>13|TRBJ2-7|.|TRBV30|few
TGTGCCTGGAGTGTAGACACCTCCTACGAGCAGTACTTC
CAWSVDTSYEQYF
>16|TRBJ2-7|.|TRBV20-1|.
TGCAGTGCTCTCATCAGGCCCCGGGGAATATACAATGAGCAGTACTTC
CSALIRPRGIYNEQYF
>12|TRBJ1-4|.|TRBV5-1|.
TGCGCCAGCAGCTTGGATCGGGGGCTACTGTTTTTT
CASSLDRGLLFF
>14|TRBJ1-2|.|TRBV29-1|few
TGCAGCGTTGTTGTAGGCCCTAACCCCTATGGCTACACCTTC
CSVVVGPNPYGYTF
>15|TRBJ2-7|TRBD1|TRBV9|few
TGTGCCAGCAGTCTTGGGCCGGGACAGACAGGCGAGCAGTACTTC
CASSLGPGQTGEQYF
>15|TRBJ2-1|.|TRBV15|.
TGTGCCACCAGCAGAGATCTGCAGGGCGGTGATGAGCAGTTCTTC
CATSRDLQGGDEQFF
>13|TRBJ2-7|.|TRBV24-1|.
TGTGCCACCAGTGAGGACAGCTCCTACGAGCAGTACTTC
CATSEDSSYEQYF
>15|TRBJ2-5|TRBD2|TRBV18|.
TGTGCCAGCTCACTCACCGACAGCGGGAGAGAGACCCAGTACTTC
CASSLTDSGRETQYF
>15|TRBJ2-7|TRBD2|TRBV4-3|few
TGTGCCAGCAGCCTTAGCGGGGGGACCGCCTACGAGCAGTACTTC
CASSLSGGTAYEQYF
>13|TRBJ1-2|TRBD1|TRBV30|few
TGTGCCTGGAGTCCCGGGACAGGGGATGGCTACACCTTC
CAWSPGTGDGYTF
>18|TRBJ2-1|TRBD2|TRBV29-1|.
TGCAGCGTCGCTGGGACTAGCGGGGGGGCGTTTTTCAACAATGAGCAGTTCTTC
CSVAGTSGGAFFNNEQFF
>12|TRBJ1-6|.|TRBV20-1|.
TGCAGTGCTATCGGGAGTAATTCACCCCTCCACTTT
CSAIGSNSPLHF
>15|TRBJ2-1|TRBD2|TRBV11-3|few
TGTGCCAGCAGCTTAGAGCGGGGGACCCAGGATGAGCAGTTCTTC
CASSLERGTQDEQFF
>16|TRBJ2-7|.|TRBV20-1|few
TGCAGTGCTAGACCTTTAGCGACTCAGCTCTCCTACGAGCAGTACTTC
CSARPLATQLSYEQYF
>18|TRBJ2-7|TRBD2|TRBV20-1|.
TGCAGTGCTATTACCCGGTCTAGCGGGGGGGCTTTCCCATACGAGCAGTACTTC
CSAITRSSGGAFPYEQYF
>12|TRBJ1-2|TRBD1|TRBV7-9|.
TGTGCCAGCAGCTACGGACAGGGGTGGTGCACCTTC
CASSYGQGWCTF
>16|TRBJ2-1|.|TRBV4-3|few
TGCGCCAGCAGCCAAGAATTAGGATTCTCCTACAATGAGCAGTTCTTC
CASSQELGFSYNEQFF
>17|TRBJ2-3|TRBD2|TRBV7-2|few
TGTGCCAGCAGCTTGGCTCCTAGCGGGGGGGGCTCAGATACGCAGTATTTT
CASSLAPSGGGSDTQYF
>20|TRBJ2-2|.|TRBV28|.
TGTGCCAGCAGTTCCCTCGTCCCAGACGATGGGGTCCCGAACACCGGGGAGCTGTTTTTT
CASSSLVPDDGVPNTGELFF
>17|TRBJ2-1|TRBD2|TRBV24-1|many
TGTGCCACCAGTGACACAAGGACTAGCGGGGGGGCTTGGGAGCAGTTCTTC
CATSDTRTSGGAWEQFF
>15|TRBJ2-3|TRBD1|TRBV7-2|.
TGTGCCAGCAGCCAGGGGGACGTCTTCACAGATACGCAGTATTTT
CASSQGDVFTDTQYF
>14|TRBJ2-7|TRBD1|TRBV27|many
TGTGCCAGCAGTTTCGGGACAGAGTCCTACGAGCAGTACTTC
CASSFGTESYEQYF
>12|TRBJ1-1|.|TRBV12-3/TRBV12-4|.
TGTGCCAGCAGAGACCTTCTAGGTGAAGCTTTCTTT
CASRDLLGEAFF
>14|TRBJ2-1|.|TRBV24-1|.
TGTGCCACCAGTGACACGGGACCGCAAAATGAGCAGTTCTTC
CATSDTGPQNEQFF
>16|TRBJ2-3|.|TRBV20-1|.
TGCAGTGCTAGAGATGGGGCGTGGGGGGGCCCAGATACGCAGTATTTT
CSARDGAWGGPDTQYF
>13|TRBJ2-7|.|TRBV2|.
TGTGCCAGCAGTGAACCCTACAGGGAGGCCCAGTACTTC
CASSEPYREAQYF
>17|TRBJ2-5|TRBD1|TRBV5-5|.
TGTGCCAGCAGCTTCCAAGGGACAGGGTGGGTTGGAGAGACCCAGTACTTC
CASSFQGTGWVGETQYF
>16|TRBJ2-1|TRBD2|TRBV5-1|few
TGCGCCAGCAGCTTGGGTAGCGGGGGGGCCTTAGATGAGCAGTTCTTC
CASSLGSGGALDEQFF
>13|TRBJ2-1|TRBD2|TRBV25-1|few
TGTGCCAGCAGTGAAGAGCGGGGAAATGAGCAGTTCTTC
CASSEERGNEQFF
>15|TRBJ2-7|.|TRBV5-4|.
TGTGCCAGCAGCTTTGCAGGGGCGTCCCTCTACGAGCAGTACTTC
CASSFAGASLYEQYF
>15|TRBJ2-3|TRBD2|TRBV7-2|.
TGTGCCAGCAGTCTAGCGGGCCCAACGGCAGATACGCAGTATTTT
CASSLAGPTADTQYF
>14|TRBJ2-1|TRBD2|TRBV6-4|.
TGTGCCAGCAGTGCGGCGGGGGGGCGGTATGAGCAGTTCTTC
CASSAAGGRYEQFF
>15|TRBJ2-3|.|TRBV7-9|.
TGTGCCAGCAGCTCTATTGGGACTTACACAGATACGCAGTATTTT
CASSSIGTYTDTQYF
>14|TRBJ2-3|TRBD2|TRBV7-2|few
TGTGCCAGCAGACTAGCGGGGGCCACAGATACGCAGTATTTT
CASRLAGATDTQYF
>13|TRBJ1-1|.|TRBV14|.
TGTGCCAGCAGTCCAAGTTCGGGTACTGAAGCTTTCTTT
CASSPSSGTEAFF
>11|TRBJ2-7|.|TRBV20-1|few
TGCAGTGCTGGGAGTACCTACGAGCAGTACTTC
CSAGSTYEQYF
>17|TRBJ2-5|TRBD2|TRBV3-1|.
TGTGCCAGCAGCCAGACAGCTAGCGGGGGAACCCAAGAGACCCAGTACTTC
CASSQTASGGTQETQYF
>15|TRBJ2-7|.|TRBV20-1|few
TGCAGTGCTAGTGATTTAGTCAGGTCCTCCTACGAGCAGTACTTC
CSASDLVRSSYEQYF
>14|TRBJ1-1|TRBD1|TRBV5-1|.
TGCGCCAGCAGCTTGCGGCAGGGGGACACTGAAGCTTTCTTT
CASSLRQGDTEAFF
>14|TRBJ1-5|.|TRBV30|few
TGTGCCTGGAGTTCGGCAGGGGGCAATCAGCCCCAGCATTTT
CAWSSAGGNQPQHF
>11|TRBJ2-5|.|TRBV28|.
TGTGCCACCCGGGGAGAGGCGGCCCAGTACTTC
CATRGEAAQYF